This T cell receptor (beta chain) originates from a study of T cells in Graves' hyperthyroidism and ophthalmopathy. Study outcomes and limitations: In simple terms, a model built on 13 V-J features told ophthalmopathy apart from stable hyperthyroidism. Expanded thyroid clonotypes (above 0.001) were mostly also found in blood.

Regarding this clonotype: Its cognate antigen is unknown.

Amplification targeted TCR beta CDR3 regions from RNA transcripts. TCR CDR3 underwent first-round RT-PCR with the HTBI primer set. TCRdb fed the multiplex PCR reads into MiXCR, producing one record per CDR3 protein. The sample has 700,000 to 950,000 distinct CDR3 sequences, approximately 40% seen once; the top ten hold around 30%. Germline CDR1 and CDR2: SQVTM and ANQGSEA. The CDR3 spans 13 residues. V lost 6 bases to trimming and J lost 2 bases, with 13 bases between them. Diagnosis of hyperthyroidism was new in patients aged 18 to 65, and its duration was under 2 months. Sequenced: blood. The sequence came from a woman between 40 and 55 years old with Graves' hyperthyroidism. The V gene is TRBV29-1, the J gene TRBJ1-2; maybe TRBD1 (6 bases). The CDR3 DNA reads as TGCAGCGTAGAGGGGGGCTCGAACTATGGCTACACCTTC. It yields the protein CSVEGGSNYGYTF.